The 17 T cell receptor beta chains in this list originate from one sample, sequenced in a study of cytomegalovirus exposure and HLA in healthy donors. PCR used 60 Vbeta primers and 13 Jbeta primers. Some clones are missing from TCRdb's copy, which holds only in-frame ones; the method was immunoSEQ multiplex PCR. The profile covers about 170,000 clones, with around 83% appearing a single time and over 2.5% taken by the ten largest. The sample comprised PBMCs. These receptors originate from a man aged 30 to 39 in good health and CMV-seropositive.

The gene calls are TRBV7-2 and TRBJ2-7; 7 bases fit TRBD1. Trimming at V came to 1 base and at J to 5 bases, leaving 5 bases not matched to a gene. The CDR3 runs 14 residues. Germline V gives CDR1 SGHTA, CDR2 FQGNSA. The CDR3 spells CASSLVQGFHEQYV. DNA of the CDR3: TGTGCCAGCAGCTTAGTACAGGGGTTTCACGAGCAGTACGTC.

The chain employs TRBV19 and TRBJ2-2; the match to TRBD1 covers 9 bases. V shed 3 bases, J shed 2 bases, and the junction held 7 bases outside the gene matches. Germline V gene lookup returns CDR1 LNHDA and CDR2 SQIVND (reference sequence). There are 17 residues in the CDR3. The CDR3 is CASSIDGQGRNTGELFF. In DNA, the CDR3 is TGTGCCAGTAGTATTGATGGACAGGGGAGAAACACCGGGGAGCTGTTTTTT.

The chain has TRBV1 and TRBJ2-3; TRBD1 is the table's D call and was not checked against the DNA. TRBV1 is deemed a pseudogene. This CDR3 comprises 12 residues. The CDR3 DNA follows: TGCACCAGCCCCAGAAGCACAGATACGCAGTATTTT. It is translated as CTSPRSTDTQYF.

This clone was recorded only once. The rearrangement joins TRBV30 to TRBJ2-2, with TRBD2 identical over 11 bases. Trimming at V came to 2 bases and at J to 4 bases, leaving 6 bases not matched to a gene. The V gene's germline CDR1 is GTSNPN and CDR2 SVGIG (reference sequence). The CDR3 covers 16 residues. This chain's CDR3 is CAWSRIAGGFTGELFF. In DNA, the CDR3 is TGTGCCTGGAGTCGAATAGCGGGAGGGTTCACCGGGGAGCTGTTTTTT.

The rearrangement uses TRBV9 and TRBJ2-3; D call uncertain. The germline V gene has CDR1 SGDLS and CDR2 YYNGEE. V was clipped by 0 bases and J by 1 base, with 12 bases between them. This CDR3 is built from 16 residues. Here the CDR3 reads CASSVAQARGTDTQYF. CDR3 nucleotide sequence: TGTGCCAGCAGCGTAGCGCAGGCCAGAGGCACAGATACGCAGTATTTT.

The CDR3 DNA is TGCGCCAGCAGCCAAGGGGAGTGGGCTGAAGCTTTCTTT. Translating gives CASSQGEWAEAFF. V gene TRBV4-3 combines with J gene TRBJ1-1; D is unresolved. The CDR3 covers 13 residues. Germline V CDR1 and CDR2: LGHNA, YSLEER. Trimming removed 1 base from V and 6 bases from J, with 9 bases in between.

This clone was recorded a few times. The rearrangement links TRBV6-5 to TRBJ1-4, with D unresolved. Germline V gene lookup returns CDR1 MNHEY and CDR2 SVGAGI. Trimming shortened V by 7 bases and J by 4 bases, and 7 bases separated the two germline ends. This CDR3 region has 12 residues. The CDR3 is CASTTVNEKLFF. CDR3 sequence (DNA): TGTGCCAGCACAACAGTTAATGAAAAACTGTTTTTT.

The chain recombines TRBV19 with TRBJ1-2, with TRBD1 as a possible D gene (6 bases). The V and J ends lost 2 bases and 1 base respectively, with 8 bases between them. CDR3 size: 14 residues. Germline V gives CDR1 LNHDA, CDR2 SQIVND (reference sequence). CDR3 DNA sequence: TGTGCCAGTAGTATACAGGGGCTTAACTATGGCTACACCTTC. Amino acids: CASSIQGLNYGYTF.

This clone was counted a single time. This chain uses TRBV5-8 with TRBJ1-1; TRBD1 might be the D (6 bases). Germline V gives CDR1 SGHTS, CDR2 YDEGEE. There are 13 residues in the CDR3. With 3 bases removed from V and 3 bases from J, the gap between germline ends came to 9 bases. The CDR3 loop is CASSSYRDTEAFF. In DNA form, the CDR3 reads TGTGCCAGCAGCTCCTACAGGGACACTGAAGCTTTCTTT.

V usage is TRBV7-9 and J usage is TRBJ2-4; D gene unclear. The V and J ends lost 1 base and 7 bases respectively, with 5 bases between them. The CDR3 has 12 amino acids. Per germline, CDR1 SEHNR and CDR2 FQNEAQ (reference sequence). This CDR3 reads CASSLGPNIQYF. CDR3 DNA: TGTGCCAGCAGCTTAGGGCCCAACATTCAGTACTTC.

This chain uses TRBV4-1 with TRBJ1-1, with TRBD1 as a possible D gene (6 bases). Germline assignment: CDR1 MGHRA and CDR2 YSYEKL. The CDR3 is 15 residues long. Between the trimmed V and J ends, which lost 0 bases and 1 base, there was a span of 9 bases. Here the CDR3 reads CASSQDRGPNTEAFF. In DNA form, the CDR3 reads TGCGCCAGCAGCCAAGACAGGGGCCCGAACACTGAAGCTTTCTTT.

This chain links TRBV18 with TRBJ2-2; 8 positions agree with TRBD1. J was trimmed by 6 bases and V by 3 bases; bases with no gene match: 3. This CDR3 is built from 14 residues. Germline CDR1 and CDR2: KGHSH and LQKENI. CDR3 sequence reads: CASSPLDRAGELFF. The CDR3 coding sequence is TGTGCCAGCTCACCCCTGGACAGGGCCGGGGAGCTGTTTTTT.

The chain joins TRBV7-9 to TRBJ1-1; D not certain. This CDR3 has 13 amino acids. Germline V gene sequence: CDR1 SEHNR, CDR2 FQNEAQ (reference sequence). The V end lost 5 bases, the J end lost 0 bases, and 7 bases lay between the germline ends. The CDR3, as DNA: TGTGCCAGCAGCACTTCGATGAACACTGAAGCTTTCTTT. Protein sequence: CASSTSMNTEAFF. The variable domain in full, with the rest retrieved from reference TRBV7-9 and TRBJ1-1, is DTGVSQNPRHKITKRGQNVTFRCDPISEHNRLYWYRQTLGQGPEFLTYFQNEAQLEKSRLLSDRFSAERPKGSFSTLEIQRTEQGDSAMYLCASSTSMNTEAFFGQGTRLTVV.

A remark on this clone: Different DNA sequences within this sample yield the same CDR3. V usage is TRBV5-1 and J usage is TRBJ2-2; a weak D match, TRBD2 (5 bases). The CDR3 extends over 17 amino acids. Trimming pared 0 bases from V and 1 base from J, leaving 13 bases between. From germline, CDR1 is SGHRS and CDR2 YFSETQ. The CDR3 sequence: CASSLAPASGNTGELFF. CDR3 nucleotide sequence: TGCGCCAGCAGCTTGGCACCGGCCAGCGGGAACACCGGGGAGCTGTTTTTT.

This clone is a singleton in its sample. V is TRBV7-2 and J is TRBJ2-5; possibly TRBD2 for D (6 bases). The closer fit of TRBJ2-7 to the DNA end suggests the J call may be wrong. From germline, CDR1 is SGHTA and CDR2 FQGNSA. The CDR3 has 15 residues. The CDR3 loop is CASSPTSGLSYEQYF. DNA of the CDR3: TGTGCCAGCAGCCCTACCAGCGGGCTATCCTACGAGCAGTACTTC.

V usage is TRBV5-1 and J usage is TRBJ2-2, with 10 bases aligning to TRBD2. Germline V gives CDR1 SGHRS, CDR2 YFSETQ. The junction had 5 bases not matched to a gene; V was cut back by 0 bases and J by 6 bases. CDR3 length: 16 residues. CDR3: CASSLVGLAGAGELFF. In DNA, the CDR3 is TGCGCCAGCAGCTTGGTCGGGCTAGCGGGAGCCGGGGAGCTGTTTTTT.

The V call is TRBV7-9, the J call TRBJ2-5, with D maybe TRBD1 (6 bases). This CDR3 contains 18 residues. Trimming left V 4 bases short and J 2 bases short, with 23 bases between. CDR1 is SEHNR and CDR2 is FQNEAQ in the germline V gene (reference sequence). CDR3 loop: CASSSEYREPRGQETQYF. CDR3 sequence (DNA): TGTGCCAGCAGCTCCGAATACAGGGAACCAAGAGGGCAAGAGACCCAGTACTTC. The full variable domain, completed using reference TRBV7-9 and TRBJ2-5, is DTGVSQNPRHKITKRGQNVTFRCDPISEHNRLYWYRQTLGQGPEFLTYFQNEAQLEKSRLLSDRFSAERPKGSFSTLEIQRTEQGDSAMYLCASSSEYREPRGQETQYFGPGTRLLVL.